A single sample gave rise to the 7 T cell receptor beta chains below, sequenced in a study of T cells after yellow fever vaccination. TCRdb passed the 5' RACE reads through MiXCR, listing each CDR3 protein once. The sample comprises around 260,000 distinct CDR3 sequences, around 5.2% of which are singletons, and 2.5% to 4% rests with the top ten. The sequenced sample was CD4+ T cells sorted from PBMCs, obtained on the day of the yellow fever booster vaccination. These receptors originate from a man younger than 35 who received the YFV17D yellow fever vaccine.

This clonotype was counted many times. The chain couples TRBV10-3 to TRBJ2-3; 11 bases match TRBD1. The CDR3 is 13 residues long. Germline CDR1 is ENHRY and CDR2 is SYGVKD. Trimming cost V 8 bases and J 2 bases; bases outside gene matches: 0. CDR3: CAIGQGATDTQYF. Here the CDR3 DNA reads TGTGCCATCGGACAGGGGGCCACAGATACGCAGTATTTT.

This clonotype was found a few times. The rearrangement uses TRBV20-1 and TRBJ2-1; TRBD2 aligns across 12 bases. The V gene end was trimmed by 5 bases and the J gene end by 4 bases; junction bases not matched to a gene: 3. The CDR3 has 14 amino acids. Germline V lookup: CDR1 DFQATT, CDR2 SNEGSKA (reference sequence). The CDR3 spells CSARTSGAYNEQFF. DNA of the CDR3: TGCAGTGCTCGGACTAGCGGGGCTTACAATGAGCAGTTCTTC.

In its sample, this clonotype was seen many times. The V gene is TRBV6-6, the J gene TRBJ2-2, with 10 bases identical to TRBD2. V shed 6 bases, J shed 5 bases, and the junction held 6 bases outside the gene matches. This CDR3 contains 15 residues. Germline values: CDR1 MNHNY, CDR2 SVGAGI (reference sequence). In DNA form, the CDR3 reads TGTGCCAGCAGAGCAGCGGGGGGGACGACCGGGGAGCTGTTTTTT. It is translated as CASRAAGGTTGELFF.

The J gene is TRBJ2-5, the V gene TRBV20-1, with D perhaps matching TRBD1 (5 bases). V was trimmed by 0 bases and J by 5 bases, leaving 13 bases between them. This CDR3 is 14 amino acids long. Germline values: CDR1 DFQATT, CDR2 SNEGSKA (reference sequence). CDR3 sequence (DNA): TGCAGTGCTAGAGATAGCAGGGTTGGGGAGACCCAGTACTTC. Amino acid sequence: CSARDSRVGETQYF.

In this sample, this clonotype turned up a few times. The chain combines TRBV6-5 with TRBJ2-2; D gene ambiguous. The germline V gene has CDR1 MNHEY and CDR2 SVGAGI. There are 12 residues in the CDR3. With 2 bases removed from V and 5 bases from J, the gap between germline ends came to 3 bases. CDR3 residues: CASSYRTGELFF. The CDR3 bases are TGTGCCAGCAGTTACAGGACCGGGGAGCTGTTTTTT.

This clonotype was seen a handful of times. The rearrangement uses TRBV6-5 and TRBJ1-2; 7 bases are a match to TRBD1. Germline values: CDR1 MNHEY, CDR2 SVGAGI. There are 13 residues in the CDR3. J lost 8 bases, V lost 6 bases, and 9 bases had no gene match. The CDR3 reads CASRQEGARGYTF. Here the CDR3 DNA reads TGTGCCAGCAGACAGGAGGGGGCAAGGGGCTACACCTTC.

The rearrangement links TRBV4-1 to TRBJ1-4; perhaps TRBD1 as D (5 bases). Trimming removed 2 bases from V and 0 bases from J, with 19 bases in between. Germline CDR1 MGHRA, CDR2 YSYEKL. The CDR3 is 19 amino acids. The CDR3 DNA follows: TGCGCCAGCAGCCAAATTCGGGGGAGAGGGGATGCAACTAATGAAAAACTGTTTTTT. Its translation is CASSQIRGRGDATNEKLFF.